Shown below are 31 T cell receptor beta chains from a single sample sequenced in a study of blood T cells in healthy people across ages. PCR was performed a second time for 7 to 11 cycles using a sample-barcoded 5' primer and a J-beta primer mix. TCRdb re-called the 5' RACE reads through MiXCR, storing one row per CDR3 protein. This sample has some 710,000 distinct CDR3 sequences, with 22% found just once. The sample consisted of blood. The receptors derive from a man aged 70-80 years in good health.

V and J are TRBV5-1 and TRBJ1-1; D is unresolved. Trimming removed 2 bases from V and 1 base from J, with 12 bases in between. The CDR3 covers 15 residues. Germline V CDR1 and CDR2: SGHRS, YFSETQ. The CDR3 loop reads CASSLYADSNTEAFF. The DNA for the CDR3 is TGCGCCAGCAGCTTATACGCAGACTCGAACACTGAAGCTTTCTTT.

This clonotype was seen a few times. CDR3 sequence (DNA): TGTGCCAGCAGCCAAGGAGTAGCGGGGGGGAAAGAGACCCAGTACTTC. This codes for CASSQGVAGGKETQYF. The V gene is TRBV4-2, the J gene TRBJ2-5, with TRBD2 identical over 11 bases. V shed 1 base, J shed 3 bases, and the junction held 4 bases outside the gene matches. Per germline, CDR1 LGHNA and CDR2 YNFKEQ. The length of the CDR3 is 16 residues.

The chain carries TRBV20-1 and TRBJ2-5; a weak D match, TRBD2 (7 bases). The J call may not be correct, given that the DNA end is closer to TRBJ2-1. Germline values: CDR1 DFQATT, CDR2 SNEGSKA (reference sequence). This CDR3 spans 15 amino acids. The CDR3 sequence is CSAEGRGGAYNEQFF. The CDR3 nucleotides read TGCAGTGCTGAGGGTAGGGGGGGCGCCTACAATGAGCAGTTCTTC.

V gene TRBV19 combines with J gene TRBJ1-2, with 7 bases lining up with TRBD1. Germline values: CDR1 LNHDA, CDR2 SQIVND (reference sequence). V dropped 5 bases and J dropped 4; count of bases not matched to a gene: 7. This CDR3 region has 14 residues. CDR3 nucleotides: TGTGCCAGTAGTGCTCTGGACAGGATCTATGGCTACACCTTC. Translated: CASSALDRIYGYTF.

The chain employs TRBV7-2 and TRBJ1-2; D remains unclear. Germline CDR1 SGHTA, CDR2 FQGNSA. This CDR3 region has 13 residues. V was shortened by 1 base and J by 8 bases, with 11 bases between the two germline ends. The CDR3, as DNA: TGTGCCAGCAGCTTAGTAACTAATCAAGGCTACACCTTC. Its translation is CASSLVTNQGYTF. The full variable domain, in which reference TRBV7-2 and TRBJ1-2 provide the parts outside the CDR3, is GAGVSQSPSNKVTEKGKDVELRCDPISGHTALYWYRQSLGQGLEFLIYFQGNSAPDKSGLPSDRFSAERTGGSVSTLTIQRTQQEDSAVYLCASSLVTNQGYTFGSGTRLTVV.

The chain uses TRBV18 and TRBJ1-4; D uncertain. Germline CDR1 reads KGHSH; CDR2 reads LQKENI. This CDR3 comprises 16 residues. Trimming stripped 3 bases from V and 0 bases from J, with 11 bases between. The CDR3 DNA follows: TGTGCCAGCTCACCTTTGAAACCTGCAACTAATGAAAAACTGTTTTTT. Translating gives CASSPLKPATNEKLFF. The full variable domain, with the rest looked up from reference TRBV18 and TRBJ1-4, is NAGVMQNPRHLVRRRGQEARLRCSPMKGHSHVYWYRQLPEEGLKFMVYLQKENIIDESGMPKERFSAEFPKEGPSILRIQQVVRGDSAAYFCASSPLKPATNEKLFFGSGTQLSVL.

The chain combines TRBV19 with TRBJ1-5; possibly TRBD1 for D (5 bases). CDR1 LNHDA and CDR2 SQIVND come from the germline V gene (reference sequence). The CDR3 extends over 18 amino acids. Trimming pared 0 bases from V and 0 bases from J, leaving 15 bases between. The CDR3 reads CASSIDRGRPYSNQPQHF. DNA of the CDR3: TGTGCCAGTAGTATAGATCGGGGCAGACCATATAGCAATCAGCCCCAGCATTTT.

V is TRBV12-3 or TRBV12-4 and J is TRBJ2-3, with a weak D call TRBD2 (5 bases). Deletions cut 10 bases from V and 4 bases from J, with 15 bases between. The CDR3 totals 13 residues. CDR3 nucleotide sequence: TGTGCCACGTCAAGACTAAACGCAGATACGCAGTATTTT. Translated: CATSRLNADTQYF.

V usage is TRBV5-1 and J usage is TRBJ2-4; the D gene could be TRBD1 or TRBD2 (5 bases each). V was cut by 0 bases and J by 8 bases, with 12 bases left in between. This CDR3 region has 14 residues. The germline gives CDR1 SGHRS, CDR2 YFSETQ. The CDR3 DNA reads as TGCGCCAGCAGCTTGGAAGGGGTCGGGGACATTCAGTACTTC. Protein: CASSLEGVGDIQYF.

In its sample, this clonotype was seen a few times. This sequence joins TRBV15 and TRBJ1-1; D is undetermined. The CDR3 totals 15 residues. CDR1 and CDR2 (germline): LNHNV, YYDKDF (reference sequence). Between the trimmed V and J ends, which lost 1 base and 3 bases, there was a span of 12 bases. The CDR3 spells CATSRGGSSDTEAFF. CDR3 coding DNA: TGTGCCACCAGCAGAGGTGGGAGTAGTGACACTGAAGCTTTCTTT.

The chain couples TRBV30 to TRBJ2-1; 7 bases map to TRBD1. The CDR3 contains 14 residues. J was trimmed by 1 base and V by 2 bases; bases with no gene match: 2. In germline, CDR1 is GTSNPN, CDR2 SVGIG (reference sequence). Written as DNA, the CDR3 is TGTGCCTGGAGTTCACAGGGGTCCTACAATGAGCAGTTCTTC. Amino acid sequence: CAWSSQGSYNEQFF.

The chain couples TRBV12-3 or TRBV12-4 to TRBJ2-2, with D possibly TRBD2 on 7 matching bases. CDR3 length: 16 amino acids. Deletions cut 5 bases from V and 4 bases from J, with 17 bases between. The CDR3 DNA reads TGTGCCAGCAGTGTCGCCGTCGGGGGGCGCACCGGGGAGCTGTTTTTT. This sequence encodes CASSVAVGGRTGELFF.

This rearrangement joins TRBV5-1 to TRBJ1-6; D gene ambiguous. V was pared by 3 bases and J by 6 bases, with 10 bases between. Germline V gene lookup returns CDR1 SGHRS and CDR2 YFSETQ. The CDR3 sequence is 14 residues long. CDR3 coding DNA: TGCGCCAGCAGCTCTGGACCCGGTAATTCACCCCTCCACTTT. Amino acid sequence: CASSSGPGNSPLHF. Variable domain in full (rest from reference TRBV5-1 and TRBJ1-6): KAGVTQTPRYLIKTRGQQVTLSCSPISGHRSVSWYQQTPGQGLQFLFEYFSETQRNKGNFPGRFSGRQFSNSRSEMNVSTLELGDSALYLCASSSGPGNSPLHFGNGTRLTVT.

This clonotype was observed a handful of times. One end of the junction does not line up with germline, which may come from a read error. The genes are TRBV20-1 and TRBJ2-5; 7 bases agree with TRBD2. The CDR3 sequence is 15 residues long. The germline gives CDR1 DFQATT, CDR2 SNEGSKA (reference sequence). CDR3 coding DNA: TGCAGTGCTAGAGATTCGGCTAGCGGTGAGGAGACCCGGTACTTC. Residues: CSARDSASGEETRYF.

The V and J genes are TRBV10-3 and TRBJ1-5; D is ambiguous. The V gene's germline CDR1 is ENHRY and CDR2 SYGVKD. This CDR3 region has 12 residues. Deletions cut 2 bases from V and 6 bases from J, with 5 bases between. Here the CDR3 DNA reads TGTGCCATCAGTGAGGGGAGTCAGCCCCAGCATTTT. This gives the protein CAISEGSQPQHF.

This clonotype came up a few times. CDR3 loop: CASSSTAGLFYNEQFF. The CDR3 nucleotides are TGTGCCAGCAGCTCGACCGCGGGACTCTTCTACAATGAGCAGTTCTTC. The rearrangement uses TRBV11-2 and TRBJ2-1; maybe TRBD2 (6 bases). Trimming took 4 bases from V and 3 from J, leaving 16 bases between them. Germline CDR1 reads SGHAT; CDR2 reads FQNNGV. CDR3 length: 16 amino acids.

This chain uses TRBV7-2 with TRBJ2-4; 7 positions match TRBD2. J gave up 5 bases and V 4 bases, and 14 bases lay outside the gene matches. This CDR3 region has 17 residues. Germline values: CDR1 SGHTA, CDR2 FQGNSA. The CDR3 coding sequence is TGTGCCAGCAGCTCCCAAGAAGTAAGGCTAGCGGAAAACATTCAGTACTTC. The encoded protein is CASSSQEVRLAENIQYF.

For the CDR3, the DNA is TGCAGCGTTGGCGGGGGACAGGGACTAGCGGACACCGGGGAGCTGTTTTTT. Translation: CSVGGGQGLADTGELFF. The rearrangement joins TRBV29-1 to TRBJ2-2; the match to TRBD2 covers 11 bases. CDR1 SQVTM and CDR2 ANQGSEA come from the germline V gene. CDR3 length equals 17 residues. V dropped 4 bases and J dropped 3; count of bases not matched to a gene: 10.

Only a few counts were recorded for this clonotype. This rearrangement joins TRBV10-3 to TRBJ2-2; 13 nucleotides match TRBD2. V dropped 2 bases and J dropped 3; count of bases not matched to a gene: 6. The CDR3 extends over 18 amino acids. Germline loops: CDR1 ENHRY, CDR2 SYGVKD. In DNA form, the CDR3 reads TGTGCCATCAGTGAGACCGGGACTAGCGGGGCTTACACCGGGGAGCTGTTTTTT. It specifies CAISETGTSGAYTGELFF.

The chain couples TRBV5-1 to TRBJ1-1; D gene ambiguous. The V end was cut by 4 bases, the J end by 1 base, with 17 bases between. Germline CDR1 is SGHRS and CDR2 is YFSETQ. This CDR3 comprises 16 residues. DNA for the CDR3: TGCGCCAGCAGCCCGTGGGTAGGGTCGAGGAACACTGAAGCTTTCTTT. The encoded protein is CASSPWVGSRNTEAFF.

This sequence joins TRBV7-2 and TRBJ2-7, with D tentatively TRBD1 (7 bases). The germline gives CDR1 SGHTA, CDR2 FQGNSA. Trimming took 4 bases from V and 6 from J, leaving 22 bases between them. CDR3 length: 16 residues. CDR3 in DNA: TGTGCCAGCAGCTCCCGACTAGGGACAGTGTCGTCCGAGCAGTACTTC. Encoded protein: CASSSRLGTVSSEQYF. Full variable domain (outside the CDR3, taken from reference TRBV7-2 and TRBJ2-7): GAGVSQSPSNKVTEKGKDVELRCDPISGHTALYWYRQSLGQGLEFLIYFQGNSAPDKSGLPSDRFSAERTGGSVSTLTIQRTQQEDSAVYLCASSSRLGTVSSEQYFGPGTRLTVT.

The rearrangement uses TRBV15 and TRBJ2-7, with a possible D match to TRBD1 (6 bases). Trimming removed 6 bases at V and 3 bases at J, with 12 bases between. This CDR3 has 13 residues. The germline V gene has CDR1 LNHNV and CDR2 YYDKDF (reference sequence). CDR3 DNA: TGTGCCACCAGAAGAACAGGGTTCTACGAGCAGTACTTC. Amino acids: CATRRTGFYEQYF.

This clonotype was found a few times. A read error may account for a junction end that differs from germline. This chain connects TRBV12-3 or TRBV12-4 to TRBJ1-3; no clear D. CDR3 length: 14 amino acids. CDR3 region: CASSPKAAGSTIYF. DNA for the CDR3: TGTGCCAGCAGCCCTAAAGCAGCTGGAAGCACCATATATTTT.

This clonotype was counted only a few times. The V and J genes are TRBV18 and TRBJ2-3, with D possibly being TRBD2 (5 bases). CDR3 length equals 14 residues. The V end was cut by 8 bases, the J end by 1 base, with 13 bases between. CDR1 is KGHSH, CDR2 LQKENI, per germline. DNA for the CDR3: TGTGCCAGCCCGCGGACTGACGGCACAGATACGCAGTATTTT. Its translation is CASPRTDGTDTQYF.

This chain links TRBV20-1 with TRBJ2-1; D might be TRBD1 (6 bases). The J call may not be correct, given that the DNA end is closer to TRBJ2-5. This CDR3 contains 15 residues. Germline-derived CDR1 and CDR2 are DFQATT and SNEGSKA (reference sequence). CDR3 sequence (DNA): TGCAGTGCTAGTGGGACACAGATGGGCCCAGAGACCCAGTACTTC. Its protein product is CSASGTQMGPETQYF.

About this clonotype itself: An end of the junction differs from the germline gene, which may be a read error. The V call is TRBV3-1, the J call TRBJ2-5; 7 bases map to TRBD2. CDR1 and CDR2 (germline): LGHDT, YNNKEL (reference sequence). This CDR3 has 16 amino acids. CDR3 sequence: CASSQVFSGGQETQYF. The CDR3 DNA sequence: TGTGCCAGTAGCCAAGTGTTTTCGGGGGGCCAAGAGACCCAGTACTTC.

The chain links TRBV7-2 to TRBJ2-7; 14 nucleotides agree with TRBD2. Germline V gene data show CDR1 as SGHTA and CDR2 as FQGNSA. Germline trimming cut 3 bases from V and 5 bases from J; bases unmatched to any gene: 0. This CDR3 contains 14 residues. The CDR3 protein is CASSLTSGRDEQYV. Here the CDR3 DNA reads TGTGCCAGCAGCTTGACTAGCGGGAGGGACGAGCAGTACGTC.

This CDR3 is CASSRTGRMDQETQYF. The CDR3 DNA follows: TGTGCCAGCAGCAGAACAGGGCGGATGGACCAAGAGACCCAGTACTTC. The chain couples TRBV27 to TRBJ2-5; TRBD1 might be the D (6 bases). CDR1 MNHEY and CDR2 SMNVEV come from the germline V gene (reference sequence). The CDR3 covers 16 residues. Deletions cut 6 bases from V and 0 bases from J, with 17 bases between.

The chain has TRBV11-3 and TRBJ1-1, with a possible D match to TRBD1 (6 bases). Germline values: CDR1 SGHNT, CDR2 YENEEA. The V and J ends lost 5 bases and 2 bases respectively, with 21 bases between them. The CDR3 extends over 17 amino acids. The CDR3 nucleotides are TGTGCCAGCAGCCCGGGGGGGGGCAGAATGAAAAACACTGAAGCTTTCTTT. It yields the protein CASSPGGGRMKNTEAFF.

CDR3 coding DNA: TGCAGTGCTAGAGAGGGTCAAGGGCTGTTTTTT. Amino acid sequence: CSAREGQGLFF. The chain is built from TRBV20-1 and TRBJ1-4, with D hard to call. The CDR3 has 11 residues. The ends were cut back, 0 bases at V and 14 bases at J, with 10 bases in the middle. Germline-derived CDR1 and CDR2 are DFQATT and SNEGSKA (reference sequence).

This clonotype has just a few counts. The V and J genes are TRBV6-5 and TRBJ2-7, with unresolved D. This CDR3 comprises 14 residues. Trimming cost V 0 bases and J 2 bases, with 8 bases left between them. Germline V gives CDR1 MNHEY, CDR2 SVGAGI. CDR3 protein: CASSYSWAPYEQYF. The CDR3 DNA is TGTGCCAGCAGTTACTCCTGGGCCCCCTACGAGCAGTACTTC.